These T cell receptor beta chains were read from a single sample in a study of T cells after yellow fever vaccination. MiXCR, run by TCRdb on the 5' RACE reads, gives a single entry per CDR3 protein. The table lists over 110,000 distinct CDR3 sequences, 7.7% of them singletons, with approximately 0.78% in the top ten. The source material was CD4+ T cells sorted from PBMCs, sampled 5 days after the yellow fever booster vaccination. These receptors came from a man aged 25-40 years who received the YFV17D yellow fever vaccine. CDR3s include the opening cysteine and the closing phenylalanine or tryptophan. Each record gives: CDR3 DNA, CDR3 protein, clone size, J gene, V gene, CDR3 length, D gene. D genes are given only for firm matches. Clone size is given as once, few, many, or a class for an expanded clone.

CDR3nt: TGTGCCAGCAGACGGACGACTAGCGGGGTTAATGAGCAGTTCTTC
CDR3aa: CASRRTTSGVNEQFF
abundance: many
j_gene: TRBJ2-1
v_gene: TRBV7-2
len: 15
d_gene: TRBD2

CDR3nt: TGCGCCAGCAGCCAGGGACTAGCGGGATCCTACGAGCAGTACTTC
CDR3aa: CASSQGLAGSYEQYF
abundance: many
j_gene: TRBJ2-7
v_gene: TRBV5-1
len: 15
d_gene: TRBD2

CDR3nt: TGTGCCAGCAGGCCCTCGGGGGGGTTGAACAATGAGCAGTTCTTC
CDR3aa: CASRPSGGLNNEQFF
abundance: many
j_gene: TRBJ2-1
v_gene: TRBV12-3/TRBV12-4
len: 15
d_gene: TRBD2

CDR3nt: TGCAGTGCTTCGGACCCGTCCCACAATGAGCAGTTCTTC
CDR3aa: CSASDPSHNEQFF
abundance: many
j_gene: TRBJ2-1
v_gene: TRBV20-1
len: 13
d_gene: .

CDR3nt: TGTGCCAGCAGCTTAGCCCTACAGACAGGGTCCTATGGCTACACCTTC
CDR3aa: CASSLALQTGSYGYTF
abundance: many
j_gene: TRBJ1-2
v_gene: TRBV7-2
len: 16
d_gene: TRBD1

CDR3nt: TGTGCCACCAGCAGAGATGTCGCGGCCGGGGAGCTGTTTTTT
CDR3aa: CATSRDVAAGELFF
abundance: many
j_gene: TRBJ2-2
v_gene: TRBV15
len: 14
d_gene: .

CDR3nt: TGTGCCAGCAGCCAGAGCGGGACACTTAATCAGCCCCAGCATTTT
CDR3aa: CASSQSGTLNQPQHF
abundance: many
j_gene: TRBJ1-5
v_gene: TRBV9
len: 15
d_gene: .

CDR3nt: TGTGCCAGCACGCGTGGGACGGCGTACTACGAGCAGTACTTC
CDR3aa: CASTRGTAYYEQYF
abundance: many
j_gene: TRBJ2-7
v_gene: TRBV6-1
len: 14
d_gene: .

CDR3nt: TGTGCCAGCAGTACGACTCCAAGCTCCTACAATGAGCAGTTCTTC
CDR3aa: CASSTTPSSYNEQFF
abundance: few
j_gene: TRBJ2-1
v_gene: TRBV6-1
len: 15
d_gene: .

CDR3nt: TGTGCCAGCAGTTACCTGACCGGGAACAACTACGAGCAGTACTTC
CDR3aa: CASSYLTGNNYEQYF
abundance: many
j_gene: TRBJ2-7
v_gene: TRBV6-5
len: 15
d_gene: .